This T cell receptor beta chain was retrieved from a study of neurological immune-mediated disorders. In TCRdb, the 5' RACE reads were re-called with MiXCR into one record per CDR3 protein. Counted here are just under 60,000 distinct CDR3 sequences, 3% to 4.5% occurring once; the ten biggest clones make up about 3.1%. This clonotype was observed at least ten times. The receptor was isolated from a woman in her twenties or thirties with multiple sclerosis. The sample taken for sequencing was PBMCs.

The CDR3 nucleotides are TGTGCCAGCAGCCCGGACACCGCGACTAGCGGGGAGCAGTTCTTC. It specifies CASSPDTATSGEQFF. The V gene is TRBV12-3 or TRBV12-4, the J gene TRBJ2-1, with 10 bases that match TRBD2. CDR3 length: 15 residues. The V segment lost 6 bases and the J segment 10 bases; nucleotides outside the gene matches: 12.